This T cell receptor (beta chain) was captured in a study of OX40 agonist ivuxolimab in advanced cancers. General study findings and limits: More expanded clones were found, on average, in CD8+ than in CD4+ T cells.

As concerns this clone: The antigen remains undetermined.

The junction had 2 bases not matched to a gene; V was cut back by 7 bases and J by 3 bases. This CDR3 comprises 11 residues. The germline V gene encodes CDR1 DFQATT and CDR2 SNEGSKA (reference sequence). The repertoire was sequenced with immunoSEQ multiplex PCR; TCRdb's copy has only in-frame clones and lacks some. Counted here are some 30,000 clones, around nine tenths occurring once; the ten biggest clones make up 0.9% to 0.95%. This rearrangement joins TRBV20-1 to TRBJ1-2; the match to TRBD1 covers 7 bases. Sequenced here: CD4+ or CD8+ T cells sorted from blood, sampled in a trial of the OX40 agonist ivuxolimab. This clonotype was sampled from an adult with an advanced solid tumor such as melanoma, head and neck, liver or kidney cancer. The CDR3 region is CSVGTDYGYTF. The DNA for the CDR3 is TGCAGTGTCGGGACAGACTATGGCTACACCTTC.